Following are 21 T cell receptor beta chains from one sample sequenced in a study of shared clonotypes between healthy human individuals. Assay used: immunoSEQ multiplex PCR; TCRdb lists only in-frame clones, some missing. The table includes about a million clones, roughly 77% detected once. Sequenced sample: memory CD4+ T cells from PBMCs. Subset in this sample: CD45RA-negative fraction. These receptors originate from a man younger than 35 in good health. Some clones in this sample may be carry-over from other donors' samples.

The CDR3 loop is CAWSVRVRGTNTEAFF. The CDR3 DNA is TGTGCCTGGAGTGTAAGGGTAAGGGGGACGAACACTGAAGCTTTCTTT. The chain combines TRBV30 with TRBJ1-1, with D perhaps TRBD1 (6 bases). From germline, CDR1 is GTSNPN and CDR2 SVGIG (reference sequence). CDR3 size: 16 residues. V was pared by 0 bases and J by 1 base, with 15 bases between.

This chain connects TRBV5-1 to TRBJ1-5; TRBD1 is a possible D gene (5 bases). V lost 4 bases and J 4 bases, leaving 12 bases between the germline ends. CDR3 length equals 14 residues. The V gene's germline CDR1 is SGHRS and CDR2 YFSETQ. CDR3 sequence: CASSIGVGNQPQHF. The CDR3 nucleotides are TGCGCCAGCAGCATAGGGGTGGGAAATCAGCCCCAGCATTTT.

The chain recombines TRBV6-1 with TRBJ1-1; D is unresolved. V was clipped by 1 base and J by 3 bases, with 9 bases between them. CDR3 length equals 14 residues. The V gene's germline CDR1 is MNHNS and CDR2 SASEGT. Here the CDR3 DNA reads TGTGCCAGCAGTGAAGTGGGCGGGTACACTGAAGCTTTCTTT. It translates to CASSEVGGYTEAFF.

The J gene is TRBJ1-3, the V gene TRBV7-8; 7 positions match TRBD1. This CDR3 comprises 15 residues. The germline CDR1 and CDR2 sequences are SGHVS and FQNEAQ. V shed 4 bases, J shed 5 bases, and the junction held 8 bases outside the gene matches. The CDR3, as DNA: TGTGCCAGCAGCTCGACAGGGAGCCGTAGAAACACCATATATTTT. This gives the protein CASSSTGSRRNTIYF. Filled out from reference TRBV7-8 and TRBJ1-3, the complete variable domain reads GAGVSQSPRYKVAKRGQDVALRCDPISGHVSLFWYQQALGQGPEFLTYFQNEAQLDKSGLPSDRFFAERPEGSVSTLKIQRTQQEDSAVYLCASSSTGSRRNTIYFGEGSWLTVV.

The gene calls are TRBV18 and TRBJ1-3; D gene unclear. Germline-derived CDR1 and CDR2 are KGHSH and LQKENI. The V gene lost 3 bases and the J gene lost 0 bases, with 9 bases spanning the gap. The CDR3 covers 15 residues. CDR3 sequence reads: CASSPLDDSGNTIYF. In DNA, the CDR3 is TGTGCCAGCTCACCTCTGGACGACTCTGGAAACACCATATATTTT.

The chain couples TRBV19 to TRBJ2-3, with D perhaps TRBD1 (6 bases). The V end was cut by 4 bases, the J end by 6 bases, with 11 bases between. CDR1 and CDR2 (germline): LNHDA, SQIVND (reference sequence). CDR3 length: 13 residues. The CDR3 sequence: CASSTTGSDTQYF. The CDR3 nucleotides are TGTGCCAGTAGTACTACAGGGTCGGATACGCAGTATTTT.

This clone was seen more than once but under ten times. The chain combines TRBV6-5 with TRBJ1-2, with 7 bases identical to TRBD1. V lost 2 bases to trimming and J lost 8 bases; unmatched junction nucleotides: 11. The length of the CDR3 is 15 residues. Germline V lookup: CDR1 MNHEY, CDR2 SVGAGI. CDR3 sequence reads: CASSYISEGAQGYTF. The CDR3 region has the DNA TGTGCCAGCAGTTACATCTCAGAGGGGGCGCAGGGCTACACCTTC.

Many counts were recorded for this clone. The chain uses TRBV5-1 and TRBJ1-5; D unclear. This CDR3 is built from 15 residues. The germline CDR1 and CDR2 sequences are SGHRS and YFSETQ. The ends were cut back, 2 bases at V and 2 bases at J, with 11 bases in the middle. CDR3 amino acids: CASSFGVDGNQPQHF. The CDR3 DNA follows: TGCGCCAGCAGCTTTGGGGTGGACGGCAATCAGCCCCAGCATTTT.

This chain connects TRBV2 to TRBJ2-7; either TRBD1 or TRBD2 may supply D (5 bases each). The CDR3 covers 13 residues. Germline lookup yields CDR1 SNHLY and CDR2 FYNNEI. Trimming cost V 4 bases and J 2 bases, with 9 bases left between them. The CDR3 DNA follows: TGTGCCAGCAGTGGGGACGCAACCTACGAGCAGTACTTC. Its translation: CASSGDATYEQYF. The variable domain in full, with the rest retrieved from reference TRBV2 and TRBJ2-7, is EPEVTQTPSHQVTQMGQEVILRCVPISNHLYFYWYRQILGQKVEFLVSFYNNEISEKSEIFDDQFSVERPDGSNFTLKIRSTKLEDSAMYFCASSGDATYEQYFGPGTRLTVT.

This clone has only a few counts. The chain carries TRBV10-3 and TRBJ2-3; 9 positions match TRBD2. The CDR3 runs to 15 residues. CDR1 is ENHRY and CDR2 is SYGVKD in the germline V gene. V dropped 7 bases and J dropped 5; count of bases not matched to a gene: 10. The CDR3 bases are TGTGCCATCACCCGAGATAGCGGGGGTGAAGATACGCAGTATTTT. It yields the protein CAITRDSGGEDTQYF.

This chain links TRBV18 with TRBJ2-7; possibly TRBD1 or TRBD2 for D (5 bases each). Trimming took 6 bases from V and 1 from J, leaving 16 bases between them. The CDR3 covers 15 residues. From germline, CDR1 is KGHSH and CDR2 LQKENI. This chain's CDR3 is CASSPISGGSYEQYF. The CDR3 DNA follows: TGTGCCAGCTCCCCGATTTCTGGGGGTTCCTACGAGCAGTACTTC.

The chain carries TRBV5-1 and TRBJ2-3, with 10 nucleotides matching TRBD2. Germline trimming cut 4 bases from V and 0 bases from J; bases unmatched to any gene: 11. CDR1 SGHRS and CDR2 YFSETQ come from the germline V gene. The CDR3 is 18 amino acids. The CDR3 DNA reads TGCGCCAGCAGCCCTAAGCGGGAGGGCACTGGTAGCACAGATACGCAGTATTTT. The encoded protein is CASSPKREGTGSTDTQYF.

There are a few counts of this clone. This rearrangement joins TRBV11-2 to TRBJ1-1; unclear D gene. CDR3 length: 17 amino acids. V lost 5 bases to trimming and J lost 1 base, with 20 bases between them. Per the germline V gene, CDR1 is SGHAT and CDR2 is FQNNGV. The CDR3 nucleotides are TGTGCCAGCAGCCCTACGCAATTCCCATCGGGGAACACTGAAGCTTTCTTT. The encoded protein is CASSPTQFPSGNTEAFF.

V is TRBV28 and J is TRBJ1-1, with a tentative D call TRBD1 (5 bases). This CDR3 contains 12 residues. V lost 6 bases and J lost 11, with 16 bases in between. Germline V CDR1 and CDR2: MDHEN, SYDVKM. The CDR3 protein is CASRDQGRNAFF. The CDR3 region has the DNA TGTGCCAGCAGAGACCAGGGAAGAAACGCTTTCTTT.

V usage is TRBV27 and J usage is TRBJ1-2; maybe TRBD1 (6 bases). The germline CDR1 and CDR2 sequences are MNHEY and SMNVEV (reference sequence). This CDR3 region has 14 residues. V was trimmed by 9 bases and J by 1 base, leaving 15 bases between them. The DNA of the CDR3 is TGTGCCAGTGCGGAAGACAGGTATAACTATGGCTACACCTTC. Its protein product is CASAEDRYNYGYTF.

V gene TRBV5-1 combines with J gene TRBJ2-2; D not resolved. Germline CDR1 is SGHRS and CDR2 is YFSETQ. The ends were cut back, 0 bases at V and 0 bases at J, with 12 bases in the middle. CDR3 length: 17 residues. The CDR3 sequence is CASSLAKNNANTGELFF. As DNA, the CDR3 is TGCGCCAGCAGCTTGGCCAAGAACAACGCGAACACCGGGGAGCTGTTTTTT.

J is TRBJ2-7 and V is TRBV5-6, with TRBD1 matching 9 bases. Germline V gene sequence: CDR1 SGHDT, CDR2 YYEEEE. Losses at the gene ends were 0 bases for V and 3 bases for J; bases not matched to a gene: 1. This CDR3 is 14 amino acids long. The CDR3 DNA follows: TGTGCCAGCAGCTTGGTGGGACAGGGCTACGAGCAGTACTTC. Encoded protein: CASSLVGQGYEQYF.

This chain joins TRBV7-2 and TRBJ2-2; either TRBD1 or TRBD2 may fit D (5 bases each). Trimming pared 3 bases from V and 9 bases from J, leaving 14 bases between. The V gene's germline CDR1 is SGHTA and CDR2 FQGNSA. This CDR3 has 14 residues. The CDR3 reads CASSLWGSQRELFF. The CDR3 DNA reads as TGTGCCAGCAGCTTGTGGGGGAGTCAACGGGAGCTGTTTTTT.

This clone came up once. This sequence joins TRBV5-1 and TRBJ1-1; a possible D gene is TRBD1 (5 bases). V gave up 7 bases and J gave up 4 bases, with 17 bases separating them. CDR3 size: 14 residues. Germline CDR1 and CDR2: SGHRS and YFSETQ. The CDR3 here is CASWDGRGGTEAFF. The CDR3 nucleotides read TGCGCCAGCTGGGACGGTCGGGGCGGCACTGAAGCTTTCTTT.

V and J are TRBV11-3 and TRBJ2-3, with 12 bases identical to TRBD2. Per the germline V gene, CDR1 is SGHNT and CDR2 is YENEEA. J lost 2 bases, V lost 1 base, and 10 bases had no gene match. This CDR3 comprises 19 residues. The CDR3 protein is CASSLGDRLAGGDTDTQYF. The CDR3 nucleotides are TGTGCCAGCAGCTTAGGGGATCGGCTAGCGGGAGGGGACACAGATACGCAGTATTTT.

This chain joins TRBV5-1 and TRBJ2-3; D might be TRBD2 (5 bases). The CDR3 extends over 14 amino acids. Germline-derived CDR1 and CDR2 are SGHRS and YFSETQ. V lost 4 bases and J 2 bases, leaving 11 bases between the germline ends. The CDR3 sequence: CASSHGEFTDTQYF. The CDR3 DNA sequence: TGCGCCAGCAGCCACGGGGAATTCACAGATACGCAGTATTTT.